This TCR beta chain was identified in a study of blood T cell repertoires in COVID-19. Overall study context: Spain, Italy and the United States supplied samples that represented acute and convalescent COVID-19. Nucleic acid was either cDNA or gDNA, and it came from T cells, B-cell-depleted T cells, or PBMCs.

The CDR3 loop spans 11 amino acids. Per the germline V gene, CDR1 is SGHAT and CDR2 is FQNNGV. Trimming shortened V by 5 bases and J by 2 bases, and 2 bases separated the two germline ends. Generated by immunoSEQ multiplex PCR, the TCRdb table keeps only in-frame clones and is missing some. The table records 15,000 to 20,000 clones, around 80% of them present only once. This receptor was obtained from a man aged 80 or over with acute or convalescent COVID-19. V gene TRBV11-2 combines with J gene TRBJ2-3; no reliable D call. Sample: peripheral blood. CDR3 in amino acids: CASSHTDTQYF. The CDR3 coding sequence is TGTGCCAGCAGCCACACAGATACGCAGTATTTT.